Presented here are 8 T cell receptor beta chains from one specimen sequenced in a study of blood T cell repertoires in COVID-19. Sequencing used immunoSEQ multiplex PCR; TCRdb keeps in-frame clones, though not all of them. Seen here are about 53,000 clones, approximately 90% observed once, and the top ten hold under 4.5%. The sequenced sample was peripheral blood. Receptors originate from a man aged 45-60 years with acute or convalescent COVID-19.

The chain recombines TRBV19 with TRBJ1-4, with 8 positions matching TRBD1. The CDR3 length is 13 residues. Per the germline V gene, CDR1 is LNHDA and CDR2 is SQIVND (reference sequence). J was trimmed by 8 bases and V by 4 bases; bases with no gene match: 3. CDR3 amino acids: CASSRQGKEKLFF. The CDR3 DNA reads TGTGCCAGTAGTAGACAGGGGAAGGAAAAACTGTTTTTT.

CDR3 coding DNA: TGCGCCAGCAGCCTAGGAGAACCCTACGAGCAGTACTTC. Translation gives CASSLGEPYEQYF. The genes are TRBV4-1 and TRBJ2-7, with unresolved D. Germline lookup yields CDR1 MGHRA and CDR2 YSYEKL. The CDR3 is made up of 13 amino acids. Trimming removed 4 bases from V and 2 bases from J, with 9 bases in between.

This rearrangement joins TRBV5-4 to TRBJ1-1; TRBD1 matches at 7 bases. The V gene's germline CDR1 is SGHNT and CDR2 YYREEE (reference sequence). J gave up 6 bases and V 2 bases, and 10 bases lay outside the gene matches. The CDR3 extends over 15 amino acids. CDR3 in amino acids: CASSLRQGLGAEAFF. Written as DNA, the CDR3 is TGTGCCAGCAGCTTAAGACAGGGACTAGGTGCTGAAGCTTTCTTT.

This clone was counted a few times. The V call is TRBV6-2 or TRBV6-3, the J call TRBJ1-5, with TRBD1 as a possible D gene (5 bases). The CDR3 runs 16 residues. The germline gives CDR1 MNHEY, CDR2 SVGEGT. The V end was cut by 5 bases, the J end by 0 bases, with 14 bases between. CDR3 loop: CASSNPDSDSNQPQHF. In DNA form, the CDR3 reads TGTGCCAGCAGTAACCCCGACAGTGATAGCAATCAGCCCCAGCATTTT.

The rearrangement links TRBV28 to TRBJ2-6, with D maybe TRBD1 (6 bases). Per the germline V gene, CDR1 is MDHEN and CDR2 is SYDVKM. The CDR3 has 15 residues. Trimming took off 5 bases at V and 10 bases at J, with 18 bases between the two ends. The CDR3 sequence is CASSPQGIRLNVLTF. Here the CDR3 DNA reads TGTGCCAGCAGTCCTCAGGGGATCAGGCTAAACGTCCTGACTTTC.

The sample holds a few counts of this clone. V usage is TRBV12-5 and J usage is TRBJ2-7; 8 bases align to TRBD2. V lost 0 bases to trimming and J lost 4 bases; unmatched junction nucleotides: 8. CDR3 length: 16 residues. The germline CDR1 and CDR2 sequences are LGHNT and FRNRAP. The CDR3 loop is CASGLVLAEISYEQYF. CDR3 coding DNA: TGTGCTAGTGGTTTGGTACTAGCGGAAATATCATACGAGCAGTACTTC.

The J gene is TRBJ2-3, the V gene TRBV18; 7 nucleotides align to TRBD1. Germline-derived CDR1 and CDR2 are KGHSH and LQKENI. Unmatched junction bases numbered 7, after V lost 1 base and J lost 3 bases. The CDR3 length is 16 residues. CDR3 in amino acids: CASSPRAQGVTDTQYF. CDR3 DNA sequence: TGTGCCAGCTCACCACGTGCCCAGGGGGTAACAGATACGCAGTATTTT.

V usage is TRBV5-1 and J usage is TRBJ2-7; no clear D. CDR1 SGHRS and CDR2 YFSETQ come from the germline V gene. The length of the CDR3 is 13 residues. V lost 0 bases and J 1 base, leaving 5 bases between the germline ends. CDR3 region: CASSLAVSYEQYF. CDR3 DNA sequence: TGCGCCAGCAGCTTGGCAGTTTCCTACGAGCAGTACTTC.